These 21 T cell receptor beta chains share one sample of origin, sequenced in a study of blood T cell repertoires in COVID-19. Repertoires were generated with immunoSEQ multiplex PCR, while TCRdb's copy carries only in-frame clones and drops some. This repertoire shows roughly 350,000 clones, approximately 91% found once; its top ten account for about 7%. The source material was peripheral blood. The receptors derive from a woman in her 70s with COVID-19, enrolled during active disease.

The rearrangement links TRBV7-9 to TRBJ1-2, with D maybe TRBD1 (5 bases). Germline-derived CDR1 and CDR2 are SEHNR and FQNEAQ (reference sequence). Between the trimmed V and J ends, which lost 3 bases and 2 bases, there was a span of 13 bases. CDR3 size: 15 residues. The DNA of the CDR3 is TGTGCCAGCAGCTTTAGCATGACAGTGAACTATGGCTACACCTTC. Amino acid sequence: CASSFSMTVNYGYTF.

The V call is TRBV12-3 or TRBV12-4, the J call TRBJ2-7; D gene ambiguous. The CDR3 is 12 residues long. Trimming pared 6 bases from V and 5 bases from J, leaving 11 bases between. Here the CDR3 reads CASSPISHEQYF. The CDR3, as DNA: TGTGCCAGCAGCCCGATTAGCCACGAGCAGTACTTC.

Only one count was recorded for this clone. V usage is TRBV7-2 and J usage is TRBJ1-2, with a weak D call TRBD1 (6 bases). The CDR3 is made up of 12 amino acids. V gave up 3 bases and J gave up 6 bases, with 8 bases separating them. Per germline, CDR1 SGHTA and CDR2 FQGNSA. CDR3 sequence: CASSFAGDGYTF. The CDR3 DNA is TGTGCCAGCAGCTTCGCAGGGGATGGCTACACCTTC.

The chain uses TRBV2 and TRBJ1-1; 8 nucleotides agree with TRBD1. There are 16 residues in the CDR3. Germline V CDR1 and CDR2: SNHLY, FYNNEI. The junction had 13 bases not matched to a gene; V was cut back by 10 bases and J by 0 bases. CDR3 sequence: CATVPGQVFMNTEAFF. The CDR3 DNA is TGTGCCACCGTACCGGGACAGGTTTTTATGAACACTGAAGCTTTCTTT.

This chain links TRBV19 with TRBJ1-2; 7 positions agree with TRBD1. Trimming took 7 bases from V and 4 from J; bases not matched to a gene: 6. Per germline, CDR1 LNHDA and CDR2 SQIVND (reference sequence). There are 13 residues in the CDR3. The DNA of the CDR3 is TGTGCCAGTACCCCGACAGGGTCCTATGGCTACACCTTC. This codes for CASTPTGSYGYTF.

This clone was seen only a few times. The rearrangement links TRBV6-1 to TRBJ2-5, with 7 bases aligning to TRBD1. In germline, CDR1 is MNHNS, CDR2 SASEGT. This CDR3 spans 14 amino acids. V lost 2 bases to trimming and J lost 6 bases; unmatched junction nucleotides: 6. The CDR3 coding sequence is TGTGCCAGCAGTGAATCTCCGACAGGGAAGACCCAGTACTTC. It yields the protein CASSESPTGKTQYF.

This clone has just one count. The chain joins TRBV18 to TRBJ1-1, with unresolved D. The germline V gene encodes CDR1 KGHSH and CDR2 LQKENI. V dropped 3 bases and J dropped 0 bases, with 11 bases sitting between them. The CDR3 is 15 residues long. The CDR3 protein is CASSPEQPMNTEAFF. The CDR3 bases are TGTGCCAGCTCACCGGAACAGCCTATGAACACTGAAGCTTTCTTT.

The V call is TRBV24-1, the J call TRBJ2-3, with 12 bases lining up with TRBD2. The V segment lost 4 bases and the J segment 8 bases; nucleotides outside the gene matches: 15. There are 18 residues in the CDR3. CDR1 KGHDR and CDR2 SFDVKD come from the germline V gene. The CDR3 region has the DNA TGTGCCACCAGTGACCCGGGCCCCCGGACTAGCGGGGTGGGTACGCAGTATTTT. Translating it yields CATSDPGPRTSGVGTQYF.

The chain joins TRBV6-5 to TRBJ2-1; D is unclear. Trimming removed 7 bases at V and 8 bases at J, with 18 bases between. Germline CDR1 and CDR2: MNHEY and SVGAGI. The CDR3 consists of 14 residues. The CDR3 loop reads CASKSLLGLDEQFF. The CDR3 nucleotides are TGTGCCAGCAAATCCCTCCTAGGTCTGGATGAGCAGTTCTTC.

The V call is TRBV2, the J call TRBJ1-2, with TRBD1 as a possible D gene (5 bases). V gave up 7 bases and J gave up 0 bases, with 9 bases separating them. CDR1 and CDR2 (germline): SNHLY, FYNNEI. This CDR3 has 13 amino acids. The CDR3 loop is CASKQETNYGYTF. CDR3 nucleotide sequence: TGTGCCAGCAAACAGGAGACTAACTATGGCTACACCTTC. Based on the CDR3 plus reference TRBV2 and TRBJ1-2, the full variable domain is EPEVTQTPSHQVTQMGQEVILRCVPISNHLYFYWYRQILGQKVEFLVSFYNNEISEKSEIFDDQFSVERPDGSNFTLKIRSTKLEDSAMYFCASKQETNYGYTFGSGTRLTVV.

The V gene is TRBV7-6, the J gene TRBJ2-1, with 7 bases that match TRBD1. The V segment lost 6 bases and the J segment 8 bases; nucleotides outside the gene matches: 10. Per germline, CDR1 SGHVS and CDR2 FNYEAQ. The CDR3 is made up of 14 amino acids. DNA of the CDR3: TGTGCCAGCAGTTCAATTCGACAGGGCTATGAGCAGTTCTTC. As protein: CASSSIRQGYEQFF. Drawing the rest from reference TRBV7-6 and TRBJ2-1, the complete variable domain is GAGVSQSPRYKVTKRGQDVALRCDPISGHVSLYWYRQALGQGPEFLTYFNYEAQQDKSGLPNDRFSAERPEGSISTLTIQRTEQRDSAMYRCASSSIRQGYEQFFGPGTRLTVL.

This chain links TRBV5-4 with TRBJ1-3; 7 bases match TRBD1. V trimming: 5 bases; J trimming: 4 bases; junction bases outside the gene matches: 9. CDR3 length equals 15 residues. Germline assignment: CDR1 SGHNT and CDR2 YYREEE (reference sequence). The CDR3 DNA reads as TGTGCCAGCAGTATCAACAGGGGACCGGGAAACACCATATATTTT. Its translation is CASSINRGPGNTIYF. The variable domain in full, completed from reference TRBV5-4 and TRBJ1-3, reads ETGVTQSPTHLIKTRGQQVTLRCSSQSGHNTVSWYQQALGQGPQFIFQYYREEENGRGNFPPRFSGLQFPNYSSELNVNALELDDSALYLCASSINRGPGNTIYFGEGSWLTVV.

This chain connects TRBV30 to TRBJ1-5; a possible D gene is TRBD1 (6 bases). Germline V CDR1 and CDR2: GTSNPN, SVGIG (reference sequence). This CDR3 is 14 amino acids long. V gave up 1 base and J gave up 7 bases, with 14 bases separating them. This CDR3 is CAWSEGGSKQPQHF. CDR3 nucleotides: TGTGCCTGGAGTGAAGGGGGTAGTAAACAGCCCCAGCATTTT.

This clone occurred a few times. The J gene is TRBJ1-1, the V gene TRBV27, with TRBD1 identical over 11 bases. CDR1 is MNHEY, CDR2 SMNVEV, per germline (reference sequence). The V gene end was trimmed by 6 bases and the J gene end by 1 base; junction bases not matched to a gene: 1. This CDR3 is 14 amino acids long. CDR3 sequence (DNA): TGTGCCAGCAGGGGACAGGGGGGGAACACTGAAGCTTTCTTT. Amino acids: CASRGQGGNTEAFF.

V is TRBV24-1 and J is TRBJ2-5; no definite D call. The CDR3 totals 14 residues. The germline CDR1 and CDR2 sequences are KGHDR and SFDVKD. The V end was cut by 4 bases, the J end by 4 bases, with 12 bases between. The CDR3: CATSDPTSGETQYF. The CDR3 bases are TGTGCCACCAGTGACCCTACCTCTGGAGAGACCCAGTACTTC.

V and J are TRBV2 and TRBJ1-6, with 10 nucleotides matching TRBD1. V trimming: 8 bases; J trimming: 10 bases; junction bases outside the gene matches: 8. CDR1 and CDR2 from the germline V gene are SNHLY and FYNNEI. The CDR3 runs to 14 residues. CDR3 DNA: TGTGCCAGCGCCCGGGGGGACAGGGGATCACCCCTCCACTTT. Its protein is CASARGDRGSPLHF.

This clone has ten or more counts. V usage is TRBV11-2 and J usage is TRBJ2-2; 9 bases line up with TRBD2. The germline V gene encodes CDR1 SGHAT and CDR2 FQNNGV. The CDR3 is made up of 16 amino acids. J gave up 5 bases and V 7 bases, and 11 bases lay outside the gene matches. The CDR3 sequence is CASTPRGGAETGELFF. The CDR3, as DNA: TGTGCCAGCACCCCCCGCGGGGGGGCCGAGACCGGGGAGCTGTTTTTT.

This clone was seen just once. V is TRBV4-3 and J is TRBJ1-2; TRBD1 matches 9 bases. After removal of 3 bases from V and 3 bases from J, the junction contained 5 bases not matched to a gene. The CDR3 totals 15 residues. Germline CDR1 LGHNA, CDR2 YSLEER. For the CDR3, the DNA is TGCGCCAGCAGCCAGGTGTACAGGGGGCACTATGGCTACACCTTC. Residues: CASSQVYRGHYGYTF.

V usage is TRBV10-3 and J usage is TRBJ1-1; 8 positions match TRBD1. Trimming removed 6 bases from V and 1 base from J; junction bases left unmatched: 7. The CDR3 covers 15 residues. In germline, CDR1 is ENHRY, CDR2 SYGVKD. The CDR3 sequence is CAIRDRANPNTEAFF. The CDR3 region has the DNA TGTGCCATCAGGGACAGGGCGAACCCGAACACTGAAGCTTTCTTT.

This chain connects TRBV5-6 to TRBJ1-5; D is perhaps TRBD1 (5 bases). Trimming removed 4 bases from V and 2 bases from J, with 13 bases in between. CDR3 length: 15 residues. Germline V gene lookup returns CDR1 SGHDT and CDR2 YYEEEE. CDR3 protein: CASSPSGGGNQPQHF. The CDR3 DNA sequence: TGTGCCAGCAGCCCCTCGGGAGGGGGCAATCAGCCCCAGCATTTT. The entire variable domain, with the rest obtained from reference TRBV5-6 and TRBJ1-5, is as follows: DAGVTQSPTHLIKTRGQQVTLRCSPKSGHDTVSWYQQALGQGPQFIFQYYEEEERQRGNFPDRFSGHQFPNYSSELNVNALLLGDSALYLCASSPSGGGNQPQHFGDGTRLSIL.

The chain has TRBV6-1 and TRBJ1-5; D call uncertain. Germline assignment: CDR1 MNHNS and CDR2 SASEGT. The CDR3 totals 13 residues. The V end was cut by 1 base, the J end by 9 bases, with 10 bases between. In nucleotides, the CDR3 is TGTGCCAGCAGTGAAGGAGGAACTGGGCCCCAGCATTTT. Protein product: CASSEGGTGPQHF.